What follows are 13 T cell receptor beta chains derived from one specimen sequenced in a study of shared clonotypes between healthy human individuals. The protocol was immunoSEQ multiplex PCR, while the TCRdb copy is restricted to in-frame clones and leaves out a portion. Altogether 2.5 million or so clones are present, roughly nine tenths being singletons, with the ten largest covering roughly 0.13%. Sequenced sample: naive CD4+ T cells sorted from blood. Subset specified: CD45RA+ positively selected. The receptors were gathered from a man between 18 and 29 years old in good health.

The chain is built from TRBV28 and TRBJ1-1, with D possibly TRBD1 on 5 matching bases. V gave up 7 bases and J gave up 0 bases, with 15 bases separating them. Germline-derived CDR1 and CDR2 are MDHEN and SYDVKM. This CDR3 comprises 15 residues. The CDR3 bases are TGTGCCAGCACCTACGACCGGGGGGTGAACACTGAAGCTTTCTTT. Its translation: CASTYDRGVNTEAFF.

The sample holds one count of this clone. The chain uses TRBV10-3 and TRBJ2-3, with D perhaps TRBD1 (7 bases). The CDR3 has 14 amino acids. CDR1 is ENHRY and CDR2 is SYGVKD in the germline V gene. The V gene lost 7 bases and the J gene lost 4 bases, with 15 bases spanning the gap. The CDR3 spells CAINPRGVSDTQYF. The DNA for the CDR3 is TGTGCCATCAACCCCAGGGGGGTTTCAGATACGCAGTATTTT.

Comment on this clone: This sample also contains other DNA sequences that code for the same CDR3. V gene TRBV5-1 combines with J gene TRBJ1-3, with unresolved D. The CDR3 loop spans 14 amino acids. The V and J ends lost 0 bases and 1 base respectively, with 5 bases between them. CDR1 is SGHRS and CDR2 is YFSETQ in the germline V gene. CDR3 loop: CASSLGVSGNTIYF. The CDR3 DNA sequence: TGCGCCAGCAGCTTGGGGGTTTCTGGAAACACCATATATTTT.

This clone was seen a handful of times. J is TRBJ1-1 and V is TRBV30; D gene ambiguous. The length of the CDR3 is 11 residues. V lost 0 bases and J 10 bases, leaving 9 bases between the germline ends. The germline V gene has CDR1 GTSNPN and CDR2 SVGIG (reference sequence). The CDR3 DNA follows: TGTGCCTGGAGTGTTATAGGTTTAGCTTTCTTT. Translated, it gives CAWSVIGLAFF.

CDR3 sequence (DNA): TGCGCCAGCAGCTTGGGGGACCCCAGAAACACCATATATTTT. Translated: CASSLGDPRNTIYF. The chain employs TRBV5-1 and TRBJ1-3; possibly TRBD1 for D (5 bases). V lost 0 bases to trimming and J lost 5 bases, with 9 bases between them. The CDR3 loop spans 14 amino acids. In germline, CDR1 is SGHRS, CDR2 YFSETQ.

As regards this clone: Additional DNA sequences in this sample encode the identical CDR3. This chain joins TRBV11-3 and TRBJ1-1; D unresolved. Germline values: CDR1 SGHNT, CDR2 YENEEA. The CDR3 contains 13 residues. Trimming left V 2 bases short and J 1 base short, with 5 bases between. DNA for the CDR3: TGTGCCAGCAGCTTACGGGGGAACACTGAAGCTTTCTTT. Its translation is CASSLRGNTEAFF.

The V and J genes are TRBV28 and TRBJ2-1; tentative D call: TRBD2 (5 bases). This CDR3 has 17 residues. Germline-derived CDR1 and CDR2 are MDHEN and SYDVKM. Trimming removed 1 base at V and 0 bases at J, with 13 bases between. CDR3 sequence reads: CASSLFRGASSYNEQFF. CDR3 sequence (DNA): TGTGCCAGCAGTTTATTTCGGGGTGCCAGCTCCTACAATGAGCAGTTCTTC. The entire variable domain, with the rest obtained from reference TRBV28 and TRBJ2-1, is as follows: DVKVTQSSRYLVKRTGEKVFLECVQDMDHENMFWYRQDPGLGLRLIYFSYDVKMKEKGDIPEGYSVSREKKERFSLILESASTNQTSMYLCASSLFRGASSYNEQFFGPGTRLTVL.

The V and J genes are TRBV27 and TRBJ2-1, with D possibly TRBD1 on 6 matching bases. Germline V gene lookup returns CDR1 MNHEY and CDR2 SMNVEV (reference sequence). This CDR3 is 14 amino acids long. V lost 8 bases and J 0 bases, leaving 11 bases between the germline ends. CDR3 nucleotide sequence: TGTGCCAGCGGTAGAGGGGGCTCCTACAATGAGCAGTTCTTC. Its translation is CASGRGGSYNEQFF.

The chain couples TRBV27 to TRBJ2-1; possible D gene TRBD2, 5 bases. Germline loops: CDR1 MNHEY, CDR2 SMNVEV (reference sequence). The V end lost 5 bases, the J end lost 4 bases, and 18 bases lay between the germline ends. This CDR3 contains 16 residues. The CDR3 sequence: CASSLGLPWGYNEQFF. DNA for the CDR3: TGTGCCAGCAGTCTCGGACTGCCTTGGGGATACAATGAGCAGTTCTTC.

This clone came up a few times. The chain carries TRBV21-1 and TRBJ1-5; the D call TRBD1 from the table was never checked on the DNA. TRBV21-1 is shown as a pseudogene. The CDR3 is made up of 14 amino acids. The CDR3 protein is CASSPDRTNQPQHF. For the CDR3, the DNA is TGTGCCAGCAGCCCGGACAGGACAAATCAGCCCCAGCATTTT.

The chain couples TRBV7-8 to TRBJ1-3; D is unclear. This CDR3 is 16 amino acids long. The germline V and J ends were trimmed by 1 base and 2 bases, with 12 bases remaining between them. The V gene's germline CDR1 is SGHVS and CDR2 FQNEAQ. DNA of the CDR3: TGTGCCAGCAGCTTAGTGTCGCGGACGGCTGGAAACACCATATATTTT. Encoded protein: CASSLVSRTAGNTIYF.

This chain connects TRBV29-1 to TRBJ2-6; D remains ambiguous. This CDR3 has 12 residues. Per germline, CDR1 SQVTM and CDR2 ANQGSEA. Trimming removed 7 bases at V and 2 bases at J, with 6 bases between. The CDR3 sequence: CSADTGANVLTF. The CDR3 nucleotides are TGCAGCGCTGATACTGGGGCCAACGTCCTGACTTTC. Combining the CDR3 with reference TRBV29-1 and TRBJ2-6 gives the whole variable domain SAVISQKPSRDICQRGTSLTIQCQVDSQVTMMFWYRQQPGQSLTLIATANQGSEATYESGFVIDKFPISRPNLTFSTLTVSNMSPEDSSIYLCSADTGANVLTFGAGSRLTVL.

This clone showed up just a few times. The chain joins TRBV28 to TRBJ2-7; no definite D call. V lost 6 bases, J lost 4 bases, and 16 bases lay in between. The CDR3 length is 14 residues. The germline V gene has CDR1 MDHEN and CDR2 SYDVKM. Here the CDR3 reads CASSPRRLVYEQYF. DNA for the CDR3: TGTGCCAGCAGCCCCCGTCGGCTCGTATACGAGCAGTACTTC.